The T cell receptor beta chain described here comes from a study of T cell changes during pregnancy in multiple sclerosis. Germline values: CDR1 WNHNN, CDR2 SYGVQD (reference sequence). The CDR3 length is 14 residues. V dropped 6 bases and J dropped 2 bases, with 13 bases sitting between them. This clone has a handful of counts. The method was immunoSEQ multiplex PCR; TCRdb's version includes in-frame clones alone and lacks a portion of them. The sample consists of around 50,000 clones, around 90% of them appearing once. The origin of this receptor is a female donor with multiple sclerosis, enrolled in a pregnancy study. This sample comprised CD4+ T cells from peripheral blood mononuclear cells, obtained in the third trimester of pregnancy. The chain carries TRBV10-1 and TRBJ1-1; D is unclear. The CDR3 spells CASSRTGSNTEAFF. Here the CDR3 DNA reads TGCGCCAGCAGCCGGACGGGAAGTAACACTGAAGCTTTCTTT.